A single sample gave rise to the 10 T cell receptor beta chains below, sequenced in a study of shared clonotypes between healthy human individuals. TCRdb keeps only in-frame clones here, not all; method: immunoSEQ multiplex PCR. The profile shows about 1.4 million clones, about 96% of them singletons. Material for sequencing was naive CD4+ T cells sorted from blood. As to subset: CD45RA+ positively selected. The receptors shown here come from a man aged 25-40 years in good health.

This chain joins TRBV28 and TRBJ1-5; D unclear. Deletions cut 7 bases from V and 2 bases from J, with 9 bases between. The CDR3 extends over 13 amino acids. Germline loops: CDR1 MDHEN, CDR2 SYDVKM. The CDR3 region is CASTEARNQPQHF. DNA of the CDR3: TGTGCCAGCACCGAGGCTCGCAATCAGCCCCAGCATTTT.

The chain couples TRBV5-6 to TRBJ2-4; 14 nucleotides match TRBD2. Trimming at V came to 4 bases and at J to 3 bases, leaving 3 bases not matched to a gene. Germline V lookup: CDR1 SGHDT, CDR2 YYEEEE. This CDR3 region has 16 residues. The CDR3 coding sequence is TGTGCCAGCAGCCCGGGACTAGCGGGAGTCAAAAACATTCAGTACTTC. Residues: CASSPGLAGVKNIQYF.

The chain couples TRBV10-3 to TRBJ1-1; D is unresolved. CDR1 is ENHRY, CDR2 SYGVKD, per germline. Trimming left V 10 bases short and J 2 bases short, with 14 bases between. The CDR3 is 13 amino acids. This CDR3 is CATNPAYNTEAFF. CDR3 nucleotide sequence: TGTGCCACCAACCCCGCGTATAACACTGAAGCTTTCTTT.

V is TRBV27 and J is TRBJ2-2; a possible D gene is TRBD1 (5 bases). This CDR3 region has 14 residues. Trimming cost V 6 bases and J 3 bases, with 11 bases left between them. The V gene's germline CDR1 is MNHEY and CDR2 SMNVEV (reference sequence). The CDR3 sequence: CASRLDSYTGELFF. The CDR3 bases are TGTGCCAGCAGACTTGACAGTTACACCGGGGAGCTGTTTTTT.

The gene calls are TRBV28 and TRBJ1-5; D not certain. Trimming stripped 4 bases from V and 3 bases from J, with 10 bases between. CDR3 length: 14 amino acids. The germline gives CDR1 MDHEN, CDR2 SYDVKM. In DNA, the CDR3 is TGTGCCAGCAGTTCACGTGTAAACAATCAGCCCCAGCATTTT. Translating gives CASSSRVNNQPQHF.

The chain links TRBV28 to TRBJ2-7; D is uncertain. This CDR3 contains 16 residues. Germline lookup yields CDR1 MDHEN and CDR2 SYDVKM. Trimming pared 8 bases from V and 0 bases from J, leaving 20 bases between. The CDR3 DNA follows: TGTGCCAGCTCCCCGGCAGGATGGGTTGGCTCCTACGAGCAGTACTTC. Protein product: CASSPAGWVGSYEQYF.

V is TRBV5-6 and J is TRBJ2-2, with 8 bases matching TRBD2. Trimming cost V 2 bases and J 3 bases; bases outside gene matches: 6. This CDR3 region has 16 residues. Germline loops: CDR1 SGHDT, CDR2 YYEEEE. CDR3 loop: CASSFGAGVDTGELFF. CDR3 nucleotide sequence: TGTGCCAGCAGCTTTGGAGCGGGAGTTGACACCGGGGAGCTGTTTTTT.

The V call is TRBV5-4, the J call TRBJ2-5; D unresolved. The CDR3 runs to 13 residues. Trimming stripped 0 bases from V and 5 bases from J, with 8 bases between. Germline CDR1 is SGHNT and CDR2 is YYREEE (reference sequence). CDR3 DNA: TGTGCCAGCAGCTTGGGAACTGGGGAGACCCAGTACTTC. It is translated as CASSLGTGETQYF. The entire variable domain, with the rest obtained from reference TRBV5-4 and TRBJ2-5, is as follows: ETGVTQSPTHLIKTRGQQVTLRCSSQSGHNTVSWYQQALGQGPQFIFQYYREEENGRGNFPPRFSGLQFPNYSSELNVNALELDDSALYLCASSLGTGETQYFGPGTRLLVL.

The rearrangement uses TRBV5-1 and TRBJ2-7; D is uncertain. Deletions cut 4 bases from V and 1 base from J, with 21 bases between. Germline lookup yields CDR1 SGHRS and CDR2 YFSETQ. This CDR3 comprises 17 residues. CDR3 nucleotide sequence: TGCGCCAGCAGCCGGTCTTGGGCCCCGGACGCGTCCTACGAGCAGTACTTC. It specifies CASSRSWAPDASYEQYF.

This clone has a single count. The V call is TRBV27, the J call TRBJ2-3, with D uncertain. This CDR3 has 13 residues. The V and J ends lost 5 bases and 5 bases respectively, with 11 bases between them. Germline lookup yields CDR1 MNHEY and CDR2 SMNVEV (reference sequence). CDR3 loop: CASSTRGRDTQYF. In nucleotides, the CDR3 is TGTGCCAGCAGTACAAGAGGCAGAGATACGCAGTATTTT.